Here is one T cell receptor (beta chain) with its context. This sample is part of a study of blood T cell repertoires in COVID-19. Background on the study: Whether acute or convalescent, the COVID-19 samples came from the United States, Italy and Spain. The cDNA or gDNA used as material had been derived from T cells, B-cell-depleted T cells, or PBMCs.

As originally analysed: How many nucleated cells were present was estimated from reference gene primer amplification. Generated by immunoSEQ multiplex PCR, the TCRdb table keeps only in-frame clones and is missing some. V and J calls and clone size are given by that table; D and trimming were obtained from the DNA. The sample gives about 150,000 clones, approximately 80% of which show up once; more than 5.5% is in the top ten. The CDR3 is made up of 15 amino acids. Germline V gene data show CDR1 as LNHNV and CDR2 as YYDKDF (reference sequence). V lost 1 base, J lost 4 bases, and 2 bases stayed unmatched.

Sequenced sample: peripheral blood. The V and J genes are TRBV15 and TRBJ1-2; 11 bases are a match to TRBD1. This TCR was sampled from a woman aged 50 to 65 in a cohort sampled during active or convalescent COVID-19. The CDR3 loop is CATSRGTGGIYGYTF. For the CDR3, the DNA is TGTGCCACCAGCAGAGGGACAGGGGGCATCTATGGCTACACCTTC.